This TCR beta chain was recovered during a study of PD-1 blockade in mismatch repair-deficient tumors. The CDR3 is 19 residues long. CDR1 and CDR2 (germline): SGDLS, YYNGEE. The V and J ends lost 3 bases and 7 bases, in that order; junction bases with no gene match: 18. Libraries were prepared by immunoSEQ multiplex PCR; TCRdb keeps only in-frame clonotypes and omits some of them. The data show roughly 53,000 clones, around 82% seen once. The specimen comprised peripheral blood, sampled 4 weeks after starting pembrolizumab. The origin of this receptor is an adult with mismatch repair-deficient cancer. This rearrangement joins TRBV9 to TRBJ2-1; TRBD2 matches at 11 bases. The CDR3 DNA reads TGTGCCAGCAGCGCAGAATTCCACCCCGGGACTAGCGGACATAATGAGCAGTTCTTC. It encodes CASSAEFHPGTSGHNEQFF. The variable domain in full, with the rest retrieved from reference TRBV9 and TRBJ2-1, is DSGVTQTPKHLITATGQRVTLRCSPRSGDLSVYWYQQSLDQGLQFLIQYYNGEERAKGNILERFSAQQFPDLHSELNLSSLELGDSALYFCASSAEFHPGTSGHNEQFFGPGTRLTVL.